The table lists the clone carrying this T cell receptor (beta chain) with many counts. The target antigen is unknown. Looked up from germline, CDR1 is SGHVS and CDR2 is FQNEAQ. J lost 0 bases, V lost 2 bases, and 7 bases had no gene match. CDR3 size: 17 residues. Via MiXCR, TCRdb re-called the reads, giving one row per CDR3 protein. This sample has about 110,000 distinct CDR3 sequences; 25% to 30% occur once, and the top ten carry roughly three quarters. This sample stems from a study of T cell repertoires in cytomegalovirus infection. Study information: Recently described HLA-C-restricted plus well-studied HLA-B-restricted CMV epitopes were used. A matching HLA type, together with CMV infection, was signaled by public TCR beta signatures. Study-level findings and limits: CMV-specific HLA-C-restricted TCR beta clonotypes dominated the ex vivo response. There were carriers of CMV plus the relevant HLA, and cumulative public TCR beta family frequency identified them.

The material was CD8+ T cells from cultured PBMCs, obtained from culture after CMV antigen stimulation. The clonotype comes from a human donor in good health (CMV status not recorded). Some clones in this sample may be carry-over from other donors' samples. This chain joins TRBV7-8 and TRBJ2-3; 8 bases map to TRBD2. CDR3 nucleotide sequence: TGTGCCAGCAGCTTACGGGAGGGGACATACAGCACAGATACGCAGTATTTT. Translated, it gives CASSLREGTYSTDTQYF.